These 12 T cell receptor beta chains came from one sample sequenced in a study of cytomegalovirus exposure and HLA in healthy donors. Clones were sequenced by immunoSEQ multiplex PCR, and TCRdb holds only the in-frame ones, with some missing. This sample has roughly 330,000 clones, with roughly nine tenths found just once. Sequences were obtained from PBMCs. The receptors were sampled from a woman younger than 45 in good health and CMV-seropositive.

The chain has TRBV7-8 and TRBJ2-2, with D tentatively TRBD1 or TRBD2 (5 bases each). The CDR3 runs to 16 residues. V was cut by 2 bases and J by 4 bases, with 14 bases left in between. Germline V gives CDR1 SGHVS, CDR2 FQNEAQ. DNA of the CDR3: TGTGCCAGCAGCTTATATGGGACCCATCCCACCGGGGAGCTGTTTTTT. Protein sequence: CASSLYGTHPTGELFF. Combining the CDR3 with reference TRBV7-8 and TRBJ2-2 gives the whole variable domain GAGVSQSPRYKVAKRGQDVALRCDPISGHVSLFWYQQALGQGPEFLTYFQNEAQLDKSGLPSDRFFAERPEGSVSTLKIQRTQQEDSAVYLCASSLYGTHPTGELFFGEGSRLTVL.

V and J are TRBV13 and TRBJ2-1, with 8 bases identical to TRBD2. This CDR3 spans 14 amino acids. Germline CDR1 PRHDT, CDR2 FYEKMQ (reference sequence). J lost 7 bases, V lost 5 bases, and 7 bases had no gene match. Here the CDR3 reads CASSVAGQGNEQFF. CDR3 DNA: TGTGCCAGCAGCGTAGCGGGACAAGGGAATGAGCAGTTCTTC. The full variable domain, its missing parts supplied by reference TRBV13 and TRBJ2-1, is AAGVIQSPRHLIKEKRETATLKCYPIPRHDTVYWYQQGPGQDPQFLISFYEKMQSDKGSIPDRFSAQQFSDYHSELNMSSLELGDSALYFCASSVAGQGNEQFFGPGTRLTVL.

The chain is built from TRBV30 and TRBJ2-1; tentatively, D is TRBD2 (5 bases). Looked up from germline, CDR1 is GTSNPN and CDR2 is SVGIG (reference sequence). The V gene lost 3 bases and the J gene lost 3 bases, with 18 bases spanning the gap. This CDR3 contains 16 residues. The CDR3 coding sequence is TGTGCCTGGAGATGGCGGAGCGGCACTTACTACAATGAGCAGTTCTTC. Translating it yields CAWRWRSGTYYNEQFF.

There are a few counts of this clone. Within the sample, other DNA sequences also encode this same CDR3. This chain connects TRBV30 to TRBJ1-5; D call uncertain. Germline V gene sequence: CDR1 GTSNPN, CDR2 SVGIG (reference sequence). Trimming stripped 0 bases from V and 0 bases from J, with 6 bases between. The CDR3 contains 14 residues. DNA of the CDR3: TGTGCCTGGAGTGTAGGGAATAGCAATCAGCCCCAGCATTTT. Translation gives CAWSVGNSNQPQHF. Variable domain in full (rest from reference TRBV30 and TRBJ1-5): SQTIHQWPATLVQPVGSPLSLECTVEGTSNPNLYWYRQAAGRGLQLLFYSVGIGQISSEVPQNLSASRPQDRQFILSSKKLLLSDSGFYLCAWSVGNSNQPQHFGDGTRLSIL.

The V call is TRBV5-1, the J call TRBJ1-2, with a tentative D call TRBD1 (5 bases). In germline, CDR1 is SGHRS, CDR2 YFSETQ. The CDR3 covers 17 residues. V was cut by 3 bases and J by 7 bases, with 25 bases left in between. The CDR3 nucleotides are TGCGCCAGCAGCTCCTTCATTGGGACGGCCGGGGAGGGTGGCTACACCTTC. This codes for CASSSFIGTAGEGGYTF.

The V and J genes are TRBV9 and TRBJ2-1; weak D call: TRBD2 (5 bases). Germline V gene data show CDR1 as SGDLS and CDR2 as YYNGEE. The germline V and J ends were trimmed by 3 bases and 15 bases, with 16 bases remaining between them. The CDR3 covers 12 residues. The CDR3 here is CASSGRGFSWFF. As DNA, the CDR3 is TGTGCCAGCAGCGGTAGAGGGTTTTCCTGGTTCTTC.

The genes are TRBV9 and TRBJ1-1; no definite D call. The ends were cut back, 0 bases at V and 6 bases at J, with 9 bases in the middle. The CDR3 totals 13 residues. Germline CDR1 reads SGDLS; CDR2 reads YYNGEE. The CDR3 sequence: CASSVVLYPEAFF. The CDR3 DNA reads TGTGCCAGCAGCGTAGTCTTGTATCCTGAAGCTTTCTTT. Complete variable domain (other parts from reference TRBV9 and TRBJ1-1): DSGVTQTPKHLITATGQRVTLRCSPRSGDLSVYWYQQSLDQGLQFLIQYYNGEERAKGNILERFSAQQFPDLHSELNLSSLELGDSALYFCASSVVLYPEAFFGQGTRLTVV.

This sequence joins TRBV5-1 and TRBJ2-1; D tentatively reads TRBD1 or TRBD2 (5 bases each). This CDR3 is 16 amino acids long. Germline V gene lookup returns CDR1 SGHRS and CDR2 YFSETQ. Trimming removed 1 base at V and 2 bases at J, with 13 bases between. The chain's CDR3 is CASSLSGLAAYNEQFF. The CDR3 bases are TGCGCCAGCAGCTTGTCGGGGCTAGCAGCCTACAATGAGCAGTTCTTC.

The chain is built from TRBV28 and TRBJ2-7; D is perhaps TRBD2 (5 bases). Looked up from germline, CDR1 is MDHEN and CDR2 is SYDVKM. V shed 6 bases and J shed 5 bases, with 14 bases lying between them. The CDR3 contains 13 residues. CDR3 region: CASSRGILDEQYF. The CDR3, as DNA: TGTGCCAGCAGCCGAGGGATTTTGGACGAGCAGTACTTC.

The V gene is TRBV30, the J gene TRBJ1-6; tentative D call: TRBD1 (5 bases). V dropped 0 bases and J dropped 6 bases, with 12 bases sitting between them. Germline V gene sequence: CDR1 GTSNPN, CDR2 SVGIG (reference sequence). There are 15 residues in the CDR3. The CDR3 DNA sequence: TGTGCCTGGAGTGTTTGGGGACTGAGTAATTCACCCCTCCACTTT. Amino acid sequence: CAWSVWGLSNSPLHF.

This clone was detected once. The V and J genes are TRBV10-3 and TRBJ1-2; D perhaps matches TRBD1 (5 bases). Germline CDR1 and CDR2: ENHRY and SYGVKD. The V end was cut by 0 bases, the J end by 10 bases, with 18 bases between. CDR3 length equals 15 residues. CDR3 sequence: CAISESPGPISFYTF. The CDR3 DNA follows: TGTGCCATCAGTGAGTCTCCGGGGCCCATCTCTTTCTACACCTTC.

The chain carries TRBV11-2 and TRBJ1-3; D might be TRBD1 (5 bases). The CDR3 contains 16 residues. Germline CDR1 and CDR2: SGHAT and FQNNGV. Trimming left V 5 bases short and J 4 bases short, with 18 bases between. CDR3 DNA: TGTGCCAGCAGCCAGCGGCCAGGGTCCGTCGGAAACACCATATATTTT. Its protein product is CASSQRPGSVGNTIYF.